Listed below are T cell receptor beta chains from one sample, sequenced in a study of blood T cell repertoires in COVID-19. TCRdb's copy holds only in-frame clones and misses some; the assay was immunoSEQ multiplex PCR. The sample lists about 130,000 clones, approximately 74% occurring once. The sequencing sample was made of peripheral blood. These TCRs come from a man older than 75 with COVID-19, enrolled during active disease. Each CDR3 is given with its conserved first and last residue. The D gene is left open where the match is weak. Size values are once, few and many counts, or a class for expanded clones, and some rows have none.

D	V	size	J	CDR3	DNA
-	TRBV4-2	-	TRBJ1-2	CASSQIGDYGYTF	TGTGCCAGCAGCCAGATAGGGGACTATGGCTACACCTTC
-	TRBV6-5	-	TRBJ1-1	CASSSGWGGAEAFF	TGTGCCAGCAGTTCCGGCTGGGGGGGGGCTGAAGCTTTCTTT
TRBD2	TRBV27	-	TRBJ2-1	CASSFQREDYNEQFF	TGTGCCAGCAGTTTTCAGCGGGAGGATTACAATGAGCAGTTCTTC
-	TRBV4-2	-	TRBJ1-1	CASSNRENTEAFF	TGTGCCAGCTCGAACAGGGAGAACACTGAAGCTTTCTTT
TRBD1	TRBV2	-	TRBJ1-1	CASKDRGTEAFF	TGTGCCAGCAAAGACAGGGGCACTGAAGCTTTCTTT
-	TRBV4-1	-	TRBJ2-7	CASSQWGRTSYEQYF	TGCGCCAGCAGCCAGTGGGGGAGGACCTCCTACGAGCAGTACTTC
TRBD2	TRBV5-1	-	TRBJ2-1	CASSLSLAGAREQFF	TGCGCCAGCAGCTTGAGCCTAGCGGGAGCAAGGGAGCAGTTCTTC
TRBD1	TRBV27	-	TRBJ2-7	CASSPGDRDYEQYF	TGTGCCAGCAGTCCGGGGGACAGGGACTACGAGCAGTACTTC
TRBD1	TRBV7-2	once	TRBJ1-4	CASSLARGNEKLFF	TGTGCCAGCAGCTTAGCCAGGGGGAATGAAAAACTGTTTTTT
TRBD2	TRBV11-2	-	TRBJ2-1	CASRRSGPGRGEQFF	TGTGCCAGCAGACGAAGCGGTCCCGGGAGGGGCGAGCAGTTCTTC
TRBD2	TRBV4-2	-	TRBJ2-3	CASSQAAGLAGPAATDTQYF	TGTGCCAGCAGCCAAGCCGCGGGACTAGCGGGGCCGGCCGCCACAGATACGCAGTATTTT
-	TRBV28	-	TRBJ2-1	CASSLLEGEQFF	TGTGCCAGCAGTTTATTGGAGGGGGAGCAGTTCTTC
TRBD2	TRBV4-2	-	TRBJ2-1	CASSQEPSGSSYNEQFF	TGTGCCAGCAGCCAAGAGCCTAGCGGGAGCTCCTACAATGAGCAGTTCTTC
TRBD1	TRBV5-8	-	TRBJ1-2	CASGHGGGGYGYTF	TGTGCCAGCGGACACGGAGGGGGCGGCTATGGCTACACCTTC
-	TRBV6-5	-	TRBJ1-4	CASRAHIATNEKLFF	TGTGCCAGCAGGGCTCACATTGCAACTAATGAAAAACTGTTTTTT
TRBD1	TRBV28	-	TRBJ1-2	CASSPGQGSYGYTF	TGTGCCAGCAGTCCGGGACAGGGTAGCTATGGCTACACCTTC
-	TRBV20-1	-	TRBJ2-7	CSASSRYEQYF	TGCAGTGCTAGTAGCCGCTACGAGCAGTACTTC
TRBD2	TRBV19	many	TRBJ2-7	CASLRTSRLGEQYF	TGTGCCAGCCTCCGGACTAGCCGGCTTGGCGAGCAGTACTTC
TRBD2	TRBV7-2	-	TRBJ2-3	CASSARTSGGTPSTDTQYF	TGTGCCAGCAGCGCCCGGACTAGCGGGGGGACCCCTAGCACAGATACGCAGTATTTT
-	TRBV5-1	-	TRBJ1-1	CASSLAGRRDTEAFF	TGCGCCAGCAGCTTGGCAGGGCGCCGGGACACTGAAGCTTTCTTT
TRBD2	TRBV10-1	few	TRBJ2-7	CASSSGTSGNYEQYF	TGCGCCAGCAGCTCCGGGACTAGCGGGAACTACGAGCAGTACTTC
TRBD2	TRBV29-1	-	TRBJ2-7	CSVQAREGYEQYF	TGCAGCGTTCAGGCCCGGGAGGGCTACGAGCAGTACTTC
-	TRBV21-1	-	TRBJ1-5	CASSIGGQGEYDSNQPQHF	TGTGCCAGCAGCATCGGAGGACAGGGTGAATATGATAGCAATCAGCCCCAGCATTTT
-	TRBV4-1	-	TRBJ1-4	CASSQAKQVDLFF	TGCGCCAGCAGCCAAGCCAAGCAGGTGGACTTGTTTTTT
TRBD1	TRBV11-2	-	TRBJ2-3	CASSPRANRGSTDTQYF	TGTGCCAGCAGCCCTAGGGCTAACAGGGGAAGCACAGATACGCAGTATTTT
-	TRBV2	-	TRBJ1-2	CASSASLTYGYTF	TGTGCCAGCAGTGCAAGTCTGACATATGGCTACACCTTC
TRBD2	TRBV7-3	-	TRBJ2-1	CASSPKRTSRNEQFF	TGTGCCAGCAGCCCAAAGAGGACTAGCCGCAATGAGCAGTTCTTC
-	TRBV5-1	-	TRBJ2-7	CASSTGQPGYEQYF	TGCGCCAGCAGTACTGGACAACCCGGGTACGAGCAGTACTTC
TRBD1	TRBV18	few	TRBJ1-5	CASSPPGQGIRNQPQHF	TGTGCCAGCTCACCTCCGGGACAGGGGATTCGGAATCAGCCCCAGCATTTT
-	TRBV15	few	TRBJ1-2	CATSREISPLLSDGYTF	TGTGCCACCAGCAGAGAGATTTCCCCTTTGCTATCGGATGGCTACACCTTC
TRBD1	TRBV7-8	-	TRBJ1-2	CASSFGNPLDRAYGYTF	TGTGCCAGCAGCTTCGGGAACCCTTTGGACAGGGCCTATGGCTACACCTTC
-	TRBV6-5	-	TRBJ2-3	CASSLEGGDTQYF	TGTGCCAGCAGCCTGGAAGGGGGAGATACGCAGTATTTT
-	TRBV4-3	-	TRBJ2-1	CASSQDGRGDEQFF	TGCGCCAGCAGCCAAGATGGGAGAGGCGATGAGCAGTTCTTC
TRBD1	TRBV7-9	-	TRBJ2-1	CASSPGTGAYNEQFF	TGTGCCAGCAGCCCCGGGACAGGGGCCTACAATGAGCAGTTCTTC
-	TRBV19	-	TRBJ2-7	CASSMSRGGRYEQYF	TGTGCCAGTAGTATGTCCAGGGGTGGCCGGTACGAGCAGTACTTC
-	TRBV3-1/TRBV3-2	-	TRBJ1-4	CASSQDYGEGEKLFF	TGTGCCAGCAGCCAAGATTACGGGGAGGGGGAAAAACTGTTTTTT
-	TRBV7-9	-	TRBJ1-1	CASSLTGRPNFF	TGTGCCAGCAGCCTAACGGGTAGGCCGAACTTCTTT
-	TRBV27	few	TRBJ1-2	CASSFRAAGRDYGYTF	TGTGCCAGCAGTTTCCGGGCGGCGGGGAGGGACTATGGCTACACCTTC
-	TRBV5-1	once	TRBJ1-3	CASSLEGTYGNTIYF	TGCGCCAGCAGCTTGGAGGGGACATACGGAAACACCATATATTTT
-	TRBV18	-	TRBJ1-3	CASSPSQGTGNTIYF	TGTGCCAGCTCACCATCCCAGGGAACTGGAAACACCATATATTTT
TRBD1	TRBV27	-	TRBJ2-1	CASRQGGVNNEQFF	TGTGCCAGCAGACAGGGGGGTGTGAACAATGAGCAGTTCTTC